This T cell receptor beta chain was observed in a study of cytomegalovirus exposure and HLA in healthy donors. V lost 5 bases and J lost 5, with 15 bases in between. The germline V gene encodes CDR1 SNHLY and CDR2 FYNNEI. This CDR3 has 15 residues. A multiplex PCR was run with 60 Vbeta primers and 13 Jbeta primers. This table comes from immunoSEQ multiplex PCR, and its TCRdb copy is limited to in-frame clones, with some not included. The table has roughly 120,000 clones, 75% seen once. The rearrangement joins TRBV2 to TRBJ2-2, with D tentatively TRBD1 (5 bases). The TCR was taken from a woman younger than 35 in good health and CMV-seronegative. Input material: PBMCs. The CDR3 sequence is CASSLGQLVTGELFF. The CDR3 DNA follows: TGTGCCAGCAGTTTGGGGCAGCTAGTTACCGGGGAGCTGTTTTTT.